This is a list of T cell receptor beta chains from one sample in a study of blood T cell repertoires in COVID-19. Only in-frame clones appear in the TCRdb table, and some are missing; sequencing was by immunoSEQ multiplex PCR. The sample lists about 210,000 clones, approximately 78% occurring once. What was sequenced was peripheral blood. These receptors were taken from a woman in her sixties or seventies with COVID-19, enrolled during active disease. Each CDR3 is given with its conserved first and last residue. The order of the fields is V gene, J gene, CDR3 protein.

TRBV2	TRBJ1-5	CASWDRDSNQPQHF
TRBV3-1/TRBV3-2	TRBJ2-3	CASSQGSGRLNTQYF
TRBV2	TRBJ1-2	CASSDRTGGLNGYTF
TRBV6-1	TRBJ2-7	CASSETLAGDEQYF
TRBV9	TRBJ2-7	CASSGLAGGYEQYF
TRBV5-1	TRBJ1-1	CASSSGDTNTEAFF
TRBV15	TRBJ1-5	CATRRGGLSNQPQHF
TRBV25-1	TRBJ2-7	CASRRGGKYEQYF
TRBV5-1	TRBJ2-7	CASSLISGGSAYEQYF
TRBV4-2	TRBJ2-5	CASSQGRAGDVVETQYF
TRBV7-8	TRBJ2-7	CASSLSRVESYEQYF
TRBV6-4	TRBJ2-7	CASSGLAGTYEQYF
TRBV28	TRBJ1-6	CASSLAGFNSPLHF
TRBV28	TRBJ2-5	CASSLGLAGQETQYF
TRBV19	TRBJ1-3	CASSTTTGGTGNTIYF
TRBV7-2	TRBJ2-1	CASSLYRSSYNEQFF
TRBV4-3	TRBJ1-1	CASSRETGTEAFF
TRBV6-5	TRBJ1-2	CASRAGTGYVSDYTF
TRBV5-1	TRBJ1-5	CASSLVGTNQPQHF
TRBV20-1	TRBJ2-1	CSAGLYNEQFF
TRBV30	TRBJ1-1	CAWSEGGALKAFF
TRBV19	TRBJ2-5	CASSLRQVETQYF
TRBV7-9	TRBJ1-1	CASSPRTGENTEAFF
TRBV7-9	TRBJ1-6	CASSLNSPNSPLHF
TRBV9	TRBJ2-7	CASSVAPGDSGGPNKQYF
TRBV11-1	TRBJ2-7	CASSSRRQGEQYF
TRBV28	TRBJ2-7	CASSLPTGKSSYEQYF
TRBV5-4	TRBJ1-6	CASTERGQGSNSPLHF
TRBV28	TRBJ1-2	CASRHQTGEYGYTF